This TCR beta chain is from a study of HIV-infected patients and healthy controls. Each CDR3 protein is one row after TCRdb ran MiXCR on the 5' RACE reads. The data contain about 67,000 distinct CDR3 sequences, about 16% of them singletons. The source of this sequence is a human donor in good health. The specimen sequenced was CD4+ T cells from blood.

This CDR3 reads CSARDRAEKLFF. Written as DNA, the CDR3 is TGCAGTGCTAGAGATCGGGCAGAAAAACTGTTTTTT. The chain links TRBV20-1 to TRBJ1-4; no clear D. V lost 0 bases, J lost 8 bases, and 7 bases lay in between. Germline CDR1 DFQATT, CDR2 SNEGSKA (reference sequence). This CDR3 comprises 12 residues.